This TCR beta chain was sequenced during a study of identical twins. Findings and caveats of the study: Zero-insertion findings could be partly confounded by invariant cells (MAIT and iNKT cells). Abundant cord blood beta clonotypes carried fewer insertions; memory repertoires showed none.

Concerning this clonotype itself: Its antigen is as yet unknown.

TCRdb analysed the 5' RACE reads with MiXCR anew, one entry per CDR3 protein. The sample includes 430,000 or so distinct CDR3 sequences, less than 25% seen only once; the top ten take about 2.9%. This CDR3 contains 15 residues. V dropped 5 bases and J dropped 1 base, with 12 bases sitting between them. Looked up from germline, CDR1 is MNHEY and CDR2 is SMNVEV (reference sequence). These data are also associated with another study on T cells expressing NK-cell markers. This second study says: Dominant NKG2C+ clonotypes in roughly six donors made up about 1.0-7.5% of CD8+ T cells.

This chain connects TRBV27 to TRBJ2-1, with D tentatively TRBD2 (6 bases). The receptor comes from a woman in her late teens or twenties in good health. What was sequenced was CD4+ T cells sorted from blood. The CDR3 protein is CASSLRGMSYNEQFF. DNA of the CDR3: TGTGCCAGCAGTCTACGGGGGATGTCCTACAATGAGCAGTTCTTC.